These 27 T cell receptor beta chains came from one sample sequenced in a study of tumor-infiltrating lymphocytes in primary liver carcinoma. Germline DNA was also extracted, while the blood RNA originated from unsorted whole blood. Production of TCR beta cDNA used approximately 480 ng total RNA together with a constant-region primer. Three nested multiplex PCR rounds, a slightly modified ARM-PCR method, built the TCR beta libraries. The first two PCR rounds used TRBV1-TRBV30 forward primers with a C-beta reverse primer, nine to eleven cycles each. TCRdb analysed the multiplex PCR reads with MiXCR anew, one entry per CDR3 protein. The table has some 180,000 distinct CDR3 sequences, over 45% seen once. Sequenced sample: peripheral blood. Receptors originate from a man aged 40-49 years with primary liver carcinoma and hepatitis B virus infection.

The genes are TRBV6-5 and TRBJ1-3; the D gene is possibly TRBD1 (6 bases). This CDR3 has 14 amino acids. Germline V gene lookup returns CDR1 MNHEY and CDR2 SVGAGI. Trimming took off 6 bases at V and 3 bases at J, with 12 bases between the two ends. CDR3 amino acids: CASSPQGFGNTIYF. The CDR3 DNA is TGTGCCAGCAGCCCCCAGGGGTTTGGAAACACCATATATTTT.

The chain uses TRBV6-1 and TRBJ2-1; D remains ambiguous. V lost 7 bases and J 2 bases, leaving 9 bases between the germline ends. CDR3 length equals 13 residues. Germline V gene lookup returns CDR1 MNHNS and CDR2 SASEGT. CDR3 coding DNA: TGTGCCAGCAAAGGACGGGCCTACAATGAGCAGTTCTTC. Encoded protein: CASKGRAYNEQFF.

Remarks on this clonotype: A single base separates this from a much larger clone, so it may be a read error. No conserved phenylalanine or tryptophan ends this CDR3, so it is likely a read error. The chain links TRBV29-1 to TRBJ1-1, with a possible D match to TRBD1 (6 bases). Germline V gene data show CDR1 as SQVTM and CDR2 as ANQGSEA. CDR3 length: 11 amino acids. V was shortened by 8 bases and J by 7 bases, with 14 bases between the two germline ends. CDR3 residues: CSLSGGSEAFI. In DNA, the CDR3 is TGCAGCCTTAGCGGGGGCAGTGAAGCTTTCATT.

This clonotype was seen only once. The rearrangement joins TRBV6-6 to TRBJ2-1; 13 nucleotides agree with TRBD2. The CDR3 is 18 residues long. The trim removed 2 bases at V and 8 bases at J, leaving 12 bases unmatched. Germline lookup yields CDR1 MNHNY and CDR2 SVGAGI (reference sequence). The CDR3 is CASSYLALGTSGMYEQFF. The CDR3 coding sequence is TGTGCCAGCAGTTACCTGGCACTAGGGACTAGCGGGATGTATGAGCAGTTCTTC.

In this sample, this clonotype turned up many times. The V gene is TRBV4-1, the J gene TRBJ2-1; D is possibly TRBD2 (6 bases). The CDR3 extends over 14 amino acids. The V and J ends lost 4 bases and 6 bases respectively, with 13 bases between them. Germline loops: CDR1 MGHRA, CDR2 YSYEKL. The CDR3 DNA follows: TGCGCCAGCAGCCTCCGGACTATAAGCAATGAGCAGTTCTTC. Translating gives CASSLRTISNEQFF.

On this clonotype: Because the CDR3 is missing its conserved closing phenylalanine or tryptophan, this is likely a read error. The chain combines TRBV11-2 with TRBJ2-2, with D possibly matching TRBD1 (5 bases). The CDR3 extends over 16 amino acids. The germline V gene has CDR1 SGHAT and CDR2 FQNNGV. V shed 5 bases and J shed 6 bases, with 19 bases lying between them. This chain's CDR3 is CASSINRCFVAGELFV. The CDR3 DNA sequence: TGTGCCAGCAGCATAAACAGGTGTTTCGTCGCCGGGGAGCTGTTTGTT.

This clonotype was observed a single time. Compared with germline, one end of the junction differs, possibly owing to a read error. The chain has TRBV30 and TRBJ1-4; D perhaps matches TRBD1 (6 bases). CDR3 length equals 13 residues. Per germline, CDR1 GTSNPN and CDR2 SVGIG (reference sequence). CDR3 region: CAWSVQGREKLFF. The DNA of the CDR3 is TGTGCCTGGAGTGTACAGGGACGGGAAAAACTATTTTTT.

As to this clonotype: A much larger clone differs by one base, so this may be a read error. The V call is TRBV11-2, the J call TRBJ2-1, with a tentative D call TRBD2 (6 bases). Germline V gene data show CDR1 as SGHAT and CDR2 as FQNNGV. V was cut by 6 bases and J by 7 bases, with 16 bases left in between. There are 14 residues in the CDR3. The CDR3, as DNA: TGTGCCAGCAGAGACGGGAGCTGGGGGAATGAGCAGTTCTTC. Its protein product is CASRDGSWGNEQFF.

This clonotype was counted only a few times. The rearrangement joins TRBV14 to TRBJ2-3; TRBD1 might be the D (5 bases). V lost 0 bases and J lost 2, with 9 bases in between. The CDR3 runs 15 residues. Looked up from germline, CDR1 is SGHDN and CDR2 is FVKESK. In DNA, the CDR3 is TGTGCCAGCAGCCAAGACTGGGGCTCCACAGATACGCAGTATTTT. Its protein is CASSQDWGSTDTQYF.

This clonotype was recorded a few times. The chain links TRBV5-4 to TRBJ2-7; 7 bases fit TRBD1. The CDR3 is 15 residues long. Germline assignment: CDR1 SGHNT and CDR2 YYREEE (reference sequence). V lost 4 bases and J lost 0; bases outside the gene matches: 7. The CDR3 sequence: CASSPRRDSSYEQYF. In DNA, the CDR3 is TGTGCCAGCAGCCCCCGCAGGGACAGCTCCTACGAGCAGTACTTC.

This clonotype has a handful of counts. The chain has TRBV29-1 and TRBJ1-1; no clear D. Germline values: CDR1 SQVTM, CDR2 ANQGSEA. Trimming left V 6 bases short and J 10 bases short, with 15 bases between. The CDR3 length is 11 residues. CDR3 region: CSVLTGDGAFF. The CDR3 DNA follows: TGCAGCGTCCTCACGGGAGATGGAGCTTTCTTT.

V and J are TRBV6-6 and TRBJ1-2; no clear D. The CDR3 covers 13 residues. Germline loops: CDR1 MNHNY, CDR2 SVGAGI (reference sequence). V was shortened by 9 bases and J by 4 bases, with 15 bases between the two germline ends. The DNA of the CDR3 is TGTGCCAGTAGTCACATGGCAGCCTATGGCTACACCTTC. Its translation: CASSHMAAYGYTF.

As to this clonotype: It may be a read error: a sequence one base away is much more abundant. The chain joins TRBV29-1 to TRBJ2-5, with D unclear. There are 14 residues in the CDR3. Germline V lookup: CDR1 SQVTM, CDR2 ANQGSEA. The CDR3 loop reads CSVDWVGRQEAQYF. CDR3 nucleotides: TGCAGCGTTGACTGGGTAGGGCGGCAAGAGGCCCAGTACTTC.

A few counts support this clonotype. J is TRBJ1-1 and V is TRBV6-5, with D perhaps matching TRBD1 (6 bases). This CDR3 is built from 14 residues. CDR1 is MNHEY and CDR2 is SVGAGI in the germline V gene. Trimming left V 2 bases short and J 0 bases short, with 7 bases between. In DNA form, the CDR3 reads TGTGCCAGCAGTTACGGGGGCCTGAACACTGAAGCTTTCTTT. It codes for CASSYGGLNTEAFF.

Remarks on this clonotype: At one end the junction does not follow the germline gene, possibly because of a read error. This chain connects TRBV5-1 to TRBJ2-2, with 8 positions matching TRBD1. CDR1 is SGHRS and CDR2 is YFSETQ in the germline V gene. This CDR3 region has 17 residues. The DNA for the CDR3 is TGCACCAGCAGCCGTTCGATCCGGGACAGGCGGGACGGGGAGCCGTTTTTT. Translation gives CTSSRSIRDRRDGEPFF.

Regarding this clonotype: A much bigger clone sits one base away, suggesting this may be a read error. The chain combines TRBV29-1 with TRBJ2-1; 7 bases are a match to TRBD2. Germline V gene sequence: CDR1 SQVTM, CDR2 ANQGSEA. The CDR3 runs to 12 residues. Unmatched junction bases numbered 8, after V lost 4 bases and J lost 11 bases. CDR3: CSVVLAAAQQFF. For the CDR3, the DNA is TGCAGCGTTGTTCTAGCGGCTGCGCAGCAGTTCTTC.

The genes are TRBV11-2 and TRBJ2-6; 7 bases align to TRBD1. Germline values: CDR1 SGHAT, CDR2 FQNNGV. The length of the CDR3 is 18 residues. V lost 5 bases, J lost 1 base, and 11 bases stayed unmatched. CDR3 nucleotides: TGTGCCAGCAGCCGACAGACAGGGTTTGTTTCTGGGGCCAACGTCCTGACTTTC. Translating gives CASSRQTGFVSGANVLTF.

Notes on this clonotype: Germline and junction disagree at one end, which may indicate a read error. This chain joins TRBV11-1 and TRBJ2-3; TRBD2 is a possible D gene (6 bases). Germline CDR1 is SGHAT and CDR2 is FQDESV (reference sequence). The CDR3 contains 13 residues. CDR3 DNA: TGTACCAGCAACGGATGGGGGGCAGATACGCAGTATTTT. Its translation is CTSNGWGADTQYF.

V gene TRBV10-3 combines with J gene TRBJ1-2; D unresolved. The CDR3 has 16 amino acids. In germline, CDR1 is ENHRY, CDR2 SYGVKD. V was clipped by 6 bases and J by 5 bases, with 22 bases between them. The CDR3 region is CAISATGLEGGYGYTF. Here the CDR3 DNA reads TGTGCCATCAGCGCCACCGGGCTCGAGGGCGGTTATGGCTACACCTTC.

In regard to this clonotype: A much larger clone differs from this one at a single base, so this may be a read error. This sequence joins TRBV11-2 and TRBJ2-1, with TRBD1 as a possible D gene (6 bases). From germline, CDR1 is SGHAT and CDR2 FQNNGV. CDR3 length equals 15 residues. The CDR3 coding sequence is TGTGCCAGCAGCCATACCGGGACACCCAATCTGGAGCGGTTCTTC. It yields the protein CASSHTGTPNLERFF.

The chain couples TRBV6-5 to TRBJ1-6; no definite D call. The CDR3 is 14 amino acids. Germline V gene sequence: CDR1 MNHEY, CDR2 SVGAGI. Deletions cut 0 bases from V and 10 bases from J, with 10 bases between. The chain's CDR3 is CASSYSAEGSPLHF. In DNA, the CDR3 is TGTGCCAGCAGTTACTCTGCGGAGGGATCACCCCTCCACTTT.

Worth noting for this clonotype: This may stem from a read error, because a much larger clone lies one nucleotide away. The chain joins TRBV29-1 to TRBJ2-7, with D perhaps TRBD2 (5 bases). This CDR3 is 13 amino acids long. Germline assignment: CDR1 SQVTM and CDR2 ANQGSEA. The chain's CDR3 is CSVSGKSSYERYF. CDR3 sequence (DNA): TGCAGCGTTTCCGGGAAGAGCTCCTACGAGCGGTACTTC.

This clonotype showed up just once. The chain has TRBV6-2 or TRBV6-3 and TRBJ2-2, with 13 bases that match TRBD2. In germline, CDR1 is MNHEY, CDR2 SVGEGT. V lost 5 bases to trimming and J lost 5 bases; unmatched junction nucleotides: 11. The length of the CDR3 is 18 residues. The CDR3 DNA follows: TGTGCCAGCAGTCGTCCCGGACTAGCGGGAGAGGGAACCGGGGAGCTGTTTTTT. Encoded protein: CASSRPGLAGEGTGELFF.

A remark on this clonotype: This may be a read error: a much more frequent sequence differs by one nucleotide. The rearrangement joins TRBV29-1 to TRBJ1-3; D not resolved. The CDR3 has 12 amino acids. Per germline, CDR1 SQVTM and CDR2 ANQGSEA. The DNA of the CDR3 is TGCAGCGTTGTCCCAGCTGGAAACACCATACATTTT. It is translated as CSVVPAGNTIHF.

V usage is TRBV6-2 or TRBV6-3 and J usage is TRBJ2-7; TRBD2 aligns across 13 bases. Germline-derived CDR1 and CDR2 are MNHEY and SVGEGT. This CDR3 comprises 16 residues. V lost 7 bases to trimming and J lost 5 bases; unmatched junction nucleotides: 11. The CDR3 sequence: CASTSTSGRIGDEQYF. The CDR3 bases are TGTGCCAGCACCTCGACTAGCGGGAGGATCGGGGACGAGCAGTACTTC.

Comments on this clonotype: This CDR3 fails to terminate in the conserved phenylalanine or tryptophan, so it likely reflects a read error. The chain has TRBV6-5 and TRBJ1-1; perhaps TRBD1 as D (5 bases). CDR1 is MNHEY, CDR2 SVGAGI, per germline. The CDR3 is 15 amino acids. Trimming cost V 6 bases and J 4 bases, with 18 bases left between them. This CDR3 reads CASSRYGGEGTEAFL. The DNA of the CDR3 is TGTGCCAGCAGCCGTTATGGGGGGGAAGGCACTGAAGCTTTCTTA.

As to this clonotype: The junction departs from germline at one end; a sequencing error may be responsible. This chain uses TRBV12-3 or TRBV12-4 with TRBJ1-5; D gene uncertain. The CDR3 sequence is 13 residues long. The DNA for the CDR3 is TGTGCCAGCAGTTGGGCCGGGAAAGGGCCCAAGCACTTT. It translates to CASSWAGKGPKHF.